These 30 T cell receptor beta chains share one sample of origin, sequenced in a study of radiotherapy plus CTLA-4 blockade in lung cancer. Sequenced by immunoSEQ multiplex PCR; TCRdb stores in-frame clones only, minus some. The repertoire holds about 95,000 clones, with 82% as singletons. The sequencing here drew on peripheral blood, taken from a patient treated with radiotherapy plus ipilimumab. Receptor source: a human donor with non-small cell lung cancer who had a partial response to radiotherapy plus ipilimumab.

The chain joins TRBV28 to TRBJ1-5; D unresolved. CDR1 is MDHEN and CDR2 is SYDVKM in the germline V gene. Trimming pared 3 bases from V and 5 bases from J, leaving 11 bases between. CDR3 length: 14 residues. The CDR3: CASSLNSADQPQHF. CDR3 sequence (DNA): TGTGCCAGCAGTTTGAACAGTGCCGATCAGCCCCAGCATTTT.

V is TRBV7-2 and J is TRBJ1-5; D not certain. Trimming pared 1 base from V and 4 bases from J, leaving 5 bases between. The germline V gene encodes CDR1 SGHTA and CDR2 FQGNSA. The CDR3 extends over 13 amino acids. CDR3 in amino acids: CASSLEENQPQHF. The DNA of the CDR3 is TGTGCCAGCAGCTTAGAAGAGAATCAGCCCCAGCATTTT.

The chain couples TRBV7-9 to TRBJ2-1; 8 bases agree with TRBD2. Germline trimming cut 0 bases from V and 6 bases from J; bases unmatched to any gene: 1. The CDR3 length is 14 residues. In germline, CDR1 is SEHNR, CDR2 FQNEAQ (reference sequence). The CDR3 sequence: CASSLALAGNEQFF. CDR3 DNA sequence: TGTGCCAGCAGCTTAGCGCTAGCGGGCAATGAGCAGTTCTTC.

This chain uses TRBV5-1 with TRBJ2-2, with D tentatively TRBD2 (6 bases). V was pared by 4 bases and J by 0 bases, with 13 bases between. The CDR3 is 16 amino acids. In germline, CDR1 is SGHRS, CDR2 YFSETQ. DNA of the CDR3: TGCGCCAGCAGCCCGGTAGCGGACGCGAACACCGGGGAGCTGTTTTTT. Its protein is CASSPVADANTGELFF.

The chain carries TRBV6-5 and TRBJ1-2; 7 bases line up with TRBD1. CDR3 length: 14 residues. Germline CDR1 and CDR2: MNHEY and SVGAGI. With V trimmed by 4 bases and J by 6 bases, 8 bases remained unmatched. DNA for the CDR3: TGTGCCAGCAGTTCAATCGGGACAGCTAATGGCTACACCTTC. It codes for CASSSIGTANGYTF.

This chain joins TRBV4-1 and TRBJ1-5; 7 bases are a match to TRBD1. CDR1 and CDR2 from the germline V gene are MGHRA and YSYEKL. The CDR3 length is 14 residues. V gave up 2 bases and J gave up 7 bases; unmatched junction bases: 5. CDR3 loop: CASSQRTGDQPQHF. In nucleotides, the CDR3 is TGCGCCAGCAGCCAACGCACAGGGGACCAGCCCCAGCATTTT.

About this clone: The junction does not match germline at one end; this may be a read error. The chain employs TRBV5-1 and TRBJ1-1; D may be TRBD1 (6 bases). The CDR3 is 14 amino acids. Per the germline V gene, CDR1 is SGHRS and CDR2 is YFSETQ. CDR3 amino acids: CASSLIDRNAEAFF. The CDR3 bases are TGCGCCAGCAGCTTAATTGACAGGAACGCTGAAGCTTTCTTT. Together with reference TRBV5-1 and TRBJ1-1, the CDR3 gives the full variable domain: KAGVTQTPRYLIKTRGQQVTLSCSPISGHRSVSWYQQTPGQGLQFLFEYFSETQRNKGNFPGRFSGRQFSNSRSEMNVSTLELGDSALYLCASSLIDRNAEAFFGQGTRLTVV.

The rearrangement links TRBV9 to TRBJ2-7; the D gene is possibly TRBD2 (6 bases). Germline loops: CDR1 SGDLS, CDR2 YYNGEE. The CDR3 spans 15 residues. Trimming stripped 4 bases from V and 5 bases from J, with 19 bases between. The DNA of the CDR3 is TGTGCCAGCAGCCCGATCTGGTCGGGAGTCGACGAGCAGTACTTC. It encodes CASSPIWSGVDEQYF. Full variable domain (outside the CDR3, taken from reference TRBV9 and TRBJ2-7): DSGVTQTPKHLITATGQRVTLRCSPRSGDLSVYWYQQSLDQGLQFLIQYYNGEERAKGNILERFSAQQFPDLHSELNLSSLELGDSALYFCASSPIWSGVDEQYFGPGTRLTVT.

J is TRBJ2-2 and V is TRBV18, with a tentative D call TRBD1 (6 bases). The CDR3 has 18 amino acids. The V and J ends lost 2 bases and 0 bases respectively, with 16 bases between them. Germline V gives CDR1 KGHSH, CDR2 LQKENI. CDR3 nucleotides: TGTGCCAGCTCACCAGGCCTTCTCAGGGGATCGAACACCGGGGAGCTGTTTTTT. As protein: CASSPGLLRGSNTGELFF.

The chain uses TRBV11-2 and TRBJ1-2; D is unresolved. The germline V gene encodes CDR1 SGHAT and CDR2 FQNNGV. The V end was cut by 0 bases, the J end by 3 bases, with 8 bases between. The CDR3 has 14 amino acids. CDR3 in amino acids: CASSLDGGYYGYTF. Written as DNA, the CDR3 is TGTGCCAGCAGCTTAGACGGCGGATACTATGGCTACACCTTC.

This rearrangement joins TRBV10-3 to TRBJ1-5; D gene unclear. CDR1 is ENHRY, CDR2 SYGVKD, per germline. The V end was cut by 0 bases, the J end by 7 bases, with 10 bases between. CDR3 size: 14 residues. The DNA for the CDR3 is TGTGCCATCAGTGAGTCAACAGTTAACCAGCCCCAGCATTTT. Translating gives CAISESTVNQPQHF.

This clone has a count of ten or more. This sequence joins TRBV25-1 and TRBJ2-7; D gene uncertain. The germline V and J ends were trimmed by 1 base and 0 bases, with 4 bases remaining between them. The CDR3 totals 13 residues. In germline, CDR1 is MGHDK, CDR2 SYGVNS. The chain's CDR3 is CASSESVSYEQYF. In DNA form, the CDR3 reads TGTGCCAGCAGTGAATCGGTCTCCTACGAGCAGTACTTC.

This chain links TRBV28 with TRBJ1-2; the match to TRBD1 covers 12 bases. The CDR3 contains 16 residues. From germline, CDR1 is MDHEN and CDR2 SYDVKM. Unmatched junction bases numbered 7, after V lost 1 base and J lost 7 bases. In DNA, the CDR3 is TGTGCCAGCAGTTTATTGTTGGGACAGGGGGCCGGTGGCTACACCTTC. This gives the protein CASSLLLGQGAGGYTF.

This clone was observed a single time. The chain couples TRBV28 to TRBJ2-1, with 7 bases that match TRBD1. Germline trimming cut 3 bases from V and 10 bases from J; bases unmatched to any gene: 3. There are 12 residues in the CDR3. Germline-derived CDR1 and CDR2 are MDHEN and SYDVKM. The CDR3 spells CASSLRGREQFF. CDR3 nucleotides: TGTGCCAGCAGTTTGAGGGGGCGGGAGCAGTTCTTC.

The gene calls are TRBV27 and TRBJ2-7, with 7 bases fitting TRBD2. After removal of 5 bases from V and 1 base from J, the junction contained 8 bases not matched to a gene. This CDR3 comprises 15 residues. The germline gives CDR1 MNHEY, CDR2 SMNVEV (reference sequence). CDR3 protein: CASSEGTTGSYEQYF. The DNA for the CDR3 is TGTGCCAGCAGTGAAGGGACTACAGGTTCCTACGAGCAGTACTTC.

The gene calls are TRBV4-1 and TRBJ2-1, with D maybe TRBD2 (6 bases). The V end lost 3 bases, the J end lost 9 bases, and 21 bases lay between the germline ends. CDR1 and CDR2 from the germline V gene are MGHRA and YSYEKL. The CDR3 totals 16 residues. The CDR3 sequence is CASSQVGGGPVGEQFF. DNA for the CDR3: TGCGCCAGCAGCCAGGTGGGTGGAGGGCCTGTTGGTGAGCAGTTCTTC.

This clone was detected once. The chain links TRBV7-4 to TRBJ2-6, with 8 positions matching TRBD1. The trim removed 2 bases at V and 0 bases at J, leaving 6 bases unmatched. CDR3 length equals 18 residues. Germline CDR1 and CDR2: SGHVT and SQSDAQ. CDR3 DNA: TGTGCCAGCAGCTTAACCGGGACAGGAAACTCTGGGGCCAACGTCCTGACTTTC. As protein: CASSLTGTGNSGANVLTF.

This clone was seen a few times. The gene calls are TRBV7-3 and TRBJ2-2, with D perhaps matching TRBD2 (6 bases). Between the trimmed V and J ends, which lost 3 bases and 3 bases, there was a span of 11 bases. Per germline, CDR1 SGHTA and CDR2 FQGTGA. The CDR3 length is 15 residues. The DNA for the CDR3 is TGTGCCAGCAGCTTGGGGGGAGCAGACACCGGGGAGCTGTTTTTT. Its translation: CASSLGGADTGELFF.

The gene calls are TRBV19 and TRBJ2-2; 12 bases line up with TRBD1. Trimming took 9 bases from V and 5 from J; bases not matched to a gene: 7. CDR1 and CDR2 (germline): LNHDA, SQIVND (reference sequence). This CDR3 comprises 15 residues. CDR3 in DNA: TGTGCCAGCCTCCTGGGACAGGGGGCTACCGGGGAGCTGTTTTTT. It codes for CASLLGQGATGELFF.

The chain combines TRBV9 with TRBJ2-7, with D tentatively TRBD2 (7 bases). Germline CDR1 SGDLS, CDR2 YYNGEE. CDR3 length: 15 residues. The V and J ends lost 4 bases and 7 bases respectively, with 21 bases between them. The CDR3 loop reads CASSLTVQGGGEQYF. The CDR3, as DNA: TGTGCCAGCAGCTTGACCGTGCAGGGAGGGGGTGAGCAGTACTTC.

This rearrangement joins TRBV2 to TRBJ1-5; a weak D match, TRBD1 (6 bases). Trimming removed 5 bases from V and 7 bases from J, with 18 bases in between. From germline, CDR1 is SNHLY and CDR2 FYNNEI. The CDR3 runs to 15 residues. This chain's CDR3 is CASSFTGTPDQPQHF. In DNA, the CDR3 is TGTGCCAGCAGTTTCACCGGGACACCAGACCAGCCCCAGCATTTT.

CDR3 nucleotides: TGTGCCAGCAGTCCAGGGACAGGGTTTCGGGAGACCCAGTACTTC. Protein product: CASSPGTGFRETQYF. V and J are TRBV27 and TRBJ2-5, with 9 bases lining up with TRBD1. CDR3 length: 15 amino acids. Unmatched junction bases numbered 9, after V lost 5 bases and J lost 5 bases. The V gene's germline CDR1 is MNHEY and CDR2 SMNVEV (reference sequence).

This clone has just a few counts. The CDR3: CAVRPGQPTDTQYF. The CDR3 nucleotides read TGTGCCGTCCGTCCGGGACAGCCCACAGATACGCAGTATTTT. The chain has TRBV19 and TRBJ2-3; 7 nucleotides align to TRBD1. CDR1 and CDR2 from the germline V gene are LNHDA and SQIVND (reference sequence). The CDR3 loop spans 14 amino acids. J lost 2 bases, V lost 11 bases, and 10 bases had no gene match.

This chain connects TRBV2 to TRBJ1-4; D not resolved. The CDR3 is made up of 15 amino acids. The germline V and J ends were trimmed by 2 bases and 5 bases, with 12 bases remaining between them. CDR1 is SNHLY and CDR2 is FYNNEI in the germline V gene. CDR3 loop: CASSERSRLNEKLFF. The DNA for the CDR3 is TGTGCCAGCAGTGAAAGATCCCGACTGAATGAAAAACTGTTTTTT.

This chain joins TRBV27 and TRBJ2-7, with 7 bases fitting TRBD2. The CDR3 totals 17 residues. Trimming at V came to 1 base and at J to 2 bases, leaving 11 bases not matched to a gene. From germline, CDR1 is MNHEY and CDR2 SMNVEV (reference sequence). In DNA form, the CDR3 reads TGTGCCAGCAGTTTATGGGGGGGTCCGGACCTTACCTACGAGCAGTACTTC. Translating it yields CASSLWGGPDLTYEQYF.

CDR3 sequence reads: CASSFGGDTEAFF. The CDR3 bases are TGCGCCAGCAGCTTCGGGGGAGACACTGAAGCTTTCTTT. The genes are TRBV5-1 and TRBJ1-1; D might be TRBD1 (5 bases). Germline-derived CDR1 and CDR2 are SGHRS and YFSETQ. This CDR3 is built from 13 residues. The germline V and J ends were trimmed by 2 bases and 3 bases, with 8 bases remaining between them.

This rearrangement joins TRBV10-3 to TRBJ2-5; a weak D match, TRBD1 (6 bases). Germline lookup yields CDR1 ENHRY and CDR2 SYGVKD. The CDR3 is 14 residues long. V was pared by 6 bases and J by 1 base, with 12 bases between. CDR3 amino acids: CAISDQGIQETQYF. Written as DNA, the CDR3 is TGTGCCATCAGCGACCAGGGGATCCAAGAGACCCAGTACTTC.

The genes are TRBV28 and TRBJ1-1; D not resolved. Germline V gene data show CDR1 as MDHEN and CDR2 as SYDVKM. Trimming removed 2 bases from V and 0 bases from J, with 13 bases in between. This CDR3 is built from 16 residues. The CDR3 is CASSLRVSPLNTEAFF. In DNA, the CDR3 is TGTGCCAGCAGTTTAAGAGTTAGCCCCTTGAACACTGAAGCTTTCTTT.

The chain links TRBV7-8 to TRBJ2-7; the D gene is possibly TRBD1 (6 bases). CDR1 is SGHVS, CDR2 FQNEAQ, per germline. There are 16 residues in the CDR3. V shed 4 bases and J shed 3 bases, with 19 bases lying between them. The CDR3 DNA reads TGTGCCAGCAGCTCCCCCGGGTCAGGGGAAAACTACGAGCAGTACTTC. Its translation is CASSSPGSGENYEQYF.

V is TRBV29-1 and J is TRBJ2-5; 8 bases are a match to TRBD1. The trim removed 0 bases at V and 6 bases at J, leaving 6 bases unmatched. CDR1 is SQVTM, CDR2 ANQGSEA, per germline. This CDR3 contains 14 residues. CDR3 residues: CSVEDRTGSKTQYF. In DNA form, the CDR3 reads TGCAGCGTTGAAGATCGGACAGGGTCTAAGACCCAGTACTTC. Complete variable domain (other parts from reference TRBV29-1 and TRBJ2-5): SAVISQKPSRDICQRGTSLTIQCQVDSQVTMMFWYRQQPGQSLTLIATANQGSEATYESGFVIDKFPISRPNLTFSTLTVSNMSPEDSSIYLCSVEDRTGSKTQYFGPGTRLLVL.